Listed here are 21 T cell receptor beta chains from one sample, sequenced in a study of T-cell memory formation after mild COVID-19. TCRdb redid the calling of the 5' RACE reads with MiXCR, one entry per CDR3 protein. Counted here are around 300,000 distinct CDR3 sequences, around 15% occurring once; the ten biggest clones make up roughly 23%. Sequenced sample: PBMCs or a T cell subset sorted from them (not recorded which). The receptors stem from a man aged 18 to 29 who had mild COVID-19 (a few samples of this study predate the infection). Cell type and time point are not known.

V usage is TRBV7-9 and J usage is TRBJ1-6, with unresolved D. Looked up from germline, CDR1 is SEHNR and CDR2 is FQNEAQ (reference sequence). This CDR3 spans 13 amino acids. V lost 10 bases and J lost 10, with 17 bases in between. DNA of the CDR3: TGTGCCACAATGCGGGGTTTCGTATCACCCCTCCACTTT. Protein product: CATMRGFVSPLHF.

CDR3 DNA: TGCGCCAGCAGCCAAGAGCCCTTTTTGGAGACCCAGTACTTC. Residues: CASSQEPFLETQYF. The chain is built from TRBV4-3 and TRBJ2-5; no clear D gene. The CDR3 totals 14 residues. The V end lost 0 bases, the J end lost 5 bases, and 10 bases lay between the germline ends. In germline, CDR1 is LGHNA, CDR2 YSLEER.

The chain links TRBV7-6 to TRBJ2-5; D may be TRBD1 (6 bases). CDR1 and CDR2 (germline): SGHVS, FNYEAQ. The CDR3 totals 14 residues. The V end lost 3 bases, the J end lost 2 bases, and 10 bases lay between the germline ends. CDR3 coding DNA: TGTGCCAGCAGCTTCCGGACAGAACAAGAGACCCAGTACTTC. Translating gives CASSFRTEQETQYF.

The chain links TRBV7-2 to TRBJ1-2, with D unresolved. The CDR3 is 15 residues long. The germline gives CDR1 SGHTA, CDR2 FQGNSA. V lost 5 bases, J lost 3 bases, and 16 bases lay in between. In nucleotides, the CDR3 is TGTGCCAGCAGCGCGTATAACATTGGGGACTATGGCTACACCTTC. Its protein is CASSAYNIGDYGYTF.

The genes are TRBV5-1 and TRBJ1-1; no reliable D call. CDR3 size: 14 residues. The V gene lost 0 bases and the J gene lost 1 base, with 7 bases spanning the gap. Germline CDR1 SGHRS, CDR2 YFSETQ. The CDR3, as DNA: TGCGCCAGCAGCTTGGCGGCCCCGAACACTGAAGCTTTCTTT. Its translation is CASSLAAPNTEAFF. Full variable domain (outside the CDR3, taken from reference TRBV5-1 and TRBJ1-1): KAGVTQTPRYLIKTRGQQVTLSCSPISGHRSVSWYQQTPGQGLQFLFEYFSETQRNKGNFPGRFSGRQFSNSRSEMNVSTLELGDSALYLCASSLAAPNTEAFFGQGTRLTVV.

This clonotype was counted between two and nine times. This chain links TRBV18 with TRBJ2-1; 11 nucleotides match TRBD2. CDR3 size: 19 residues. The germline CDR1 and CDR2 sequences are KGHSH and LQKENI. V was clipped by 8 bases and J by 1 base; unmatched bases: 16. CDR3 loop: CASLRSGGAIPESYNEQFF. CDR3 coding DNA: TGTGCCAGCCTCCGTAGCGGGGGGGCCATTCCGGAGTCCTACAATGAGCAGTTCTTC.

The chain's CDR3 is CATSPRGDSYNEQFF. The CDR3 nucleotides read TGTGCCACCAGCCCACGGGGGGACTCCTACAATGAGCAGTTCTTC. V and J are TRBV15 and TRBJ2-1, with 7 bases fitting TRBD2. Germline CDR1 is LNHNV and CDR2 is YYDKDF (reference sequence). The CDR3 is 15 amino acids. Trimming cost V 5 bases and J 0 bases; bases outside gene matches: 4.

The rearrangement joins TRBV6-6 to TRBJ2-5, with 7 bases identical to TRBD1. The CDR3 is 15 residues long. Looked up from germline, CDR1 is MNHNY and CDR2 is SVGAGI (reference sequence). Unmatched junction bases numbered 10, after V lost 4 bases and J lost 5 bases. This CDR3 reads CASSWRTGLGETQYF. The CDR3, as DNA: TGTGCCAGCAGTTGGAGGACAGGCCTAGGGGAGACCCAGTACTTC.

The V gene is TRBV7-9, the J gene TRBJ2-7, with 11 bases identical to TRBD1. The CDR3 has 15 amino acids. Looked up from germline, CDR1 is SEHNR and CDR2 is FQNEAQ (reference sequence). J was trimmed by 3 bases and V by 4 bases; bases with no gene match: 5. The CDR3 DNA is TGTGCCAGCAGCTCGGGACAGGGGGTAAACTACGAGCAGTACTTC. Encoded protein: CASSSGQGVNYEQYF. The full variable domain, with the rest looked up from reference TRBV7-9 and TRBJ2-7, is DTGVSQNPRHKITKRGQNVTFRCDPISEHNRLYWYRQTLGQGPEFLTYFQNEAQLEKSRLLSDRFSAERPKGSFSTLEIQRTEQGDSAMYLCASSSGQGVNYEQYFGPGTRLTVT.

This clonotype was counted many times. J is TRBJ2-7 and V is TRBV21-1; TRBD1 reflects the table's D call only, with no check against the DNA. TRBV21-1 is a recognized pseudogene. The length of the CDR3 is 16 residues. The CDR3 sequence: CASSGGHRGSSYEQYV. CDR3 coding DNA: TGTGCCAGCAGCGGGGGACACCGGGGAAGCTCCTACGAGCAGTACGTC.

This clonotype has ten or more counts. This chain uses TRBV4-1 with TRBJ2-2; D is unresolved. Trimming took 2 bases from V and 5 from J, leaving 6 bases between them. The germline gives CDR1 MGHRA, CDR2 YSYEKL. This CDR3 contains 13 residues. The CDR3 sequence: CASSQTDTGELFF. The CDR3 DNA sequence: TGCGCCAGCAGCCAAACCGATACCGGGGAGCTGTTTTTT.

This clonotype came up a few times. This chain links TRBV4-1 with TRBJ1-4; TRBD1 matches at 10 bases. J was trimmed by 6 bases and V by 1 base; bases with no gene match: 14. Germline V lookup: CDR1 MGHRA, CDR2 YSYEKL. This CDR3 has 19 residues. The CDR3: CASSQGRQGAGNWDEKLFF. The CDR3 DNA reads as TGCGCCAGCAGCCAAGGTCGACAGGGGGCAGGGAATTGGGATGAAAAACTGTTTTTT.

The gene calls are TRBV28 and TRBJ2-5; weak D call: TRBD2 (6 bases). CDR1 MDHEN and CDR2 SYDVKM come from the germline V gene. V lost 6 bases and J 5 bases, leaving 25 bases between the germline ends. The CDR3 sequence is 17 residues long. CDR3 bases: TGTGCCAGCAGCATGGGCGGGGCCAGGGCTACCTGGGAGACCCAGTACTTC. This encodes CASSMGGARATWETQYF.

This clonotype was recorded a few times. The chain has TRBV6-5 and TRBJ2-7, with D perhaps assigned TRBD1 or TRBD2 (5 bases each). Germline V lookup: CDR1 MNHEY, CDR2 SVGAGI. The CDR3 consists of 16 residues. V shed 0 bases and J shed 2 bases, with 14 bases lying between them. CDR3 residues: CASSYSRWQGAYEQYF. The CDR3 region has the DNA TGTGCCAGCAGTTACTCGAGGTGGCAGGGAGCCTACGAGCAGTACTTC.

The chain has TRBV27 and TRBJ1-1, with D perhaps TRBD1 (6 bases). The V and J ends lost 5 bases and 10 bases respectively, with 26 bases between them. The germline CDR1 and CDR2 sequences are MNHEY and SMNVEV (reference sequence). CDR3 size: 16 residues. The CDR3, as DNA: TGTGCCAGCAGTCCACTACTCTACAATACAGGGACGGGAGCTTTCTTT. This gives the protein CASSPLLYNTGTGAFF.

This clonotype was recorded a few times. This chain connects TRBV7-2 to TRBJ2-7; the D gene could be TRBD1 or TRBD2 (5 bases each). V was trimmed by 7 bases and J by 5 bases, leaving 15 bases between them. Germline V gives CDR1 SGHTA, CDR2 FQGNSA. This CDR3 comprises 13 residues. This CDR3 reads CASTTRAGNEQYF. DNA for the CDR3: TGTGCCAGCACTACGAGGGCAGGGAACGAGCAGTACTTC.

This clonotype was detected a few times. The J gene is TRBJ2-7, the V gene TRBV7-8, with D maybe TRBD1 (6 bases). CDR3 length equals 14 residues. CDR1 is SGHVS and CDR2 is FQNEAQ in the germline V gene. V was clipped by 5 bases and J by 0 bases, with 11 bases between them. The CDR3 here is CASSRDMGSYEQYV. Here the CDR3 DNA reads TGTGCCAGCAGCAGGGACATGGGCTCCTACGAGCAGTACGTC.

This clonotype was detected a few times. The V and J genes are TRBV18 and TRBJ1-3; a possible D gene is TRBD1 (6 bases). The V end was cut by 8 bases, the J end by 3 bases, with 11 bases between. The CDR3 is made up of 13 amino acids. The germline V gene has CDR1 KGHSH and CDR2 LQKENI. The CDR3 DNA sequence: TGTGCCAGCACACAGGGTAATGGAAACACCATATATTTT. It translates to CASTQGNGNTIYF.

The chain uses TRBV12-3 or TRBV12-4 and TRBJ1-2; D not certain. This CDR3 is built from 13 residues. V dropped 5 bases and J dropped 8 bases, with 15 bases sitting between them. CDR3 nucleotides: TGTGCCAGCAGTGAGGAGCCAGGCCTAGGCTACACCTTC. Amino acid sequence: CASSEEPGLGYTF.

V gene TRBV5-1 combines with J gene TRBJ1-6; 7 nucleotides agree with TRBD1. The CDR3 sequence is 16 residues long. Trimming took 3 bases from V and 8 from J; bases not matched to a gene: 11. From germline, CDR1 is SGHRS and CDR2 YFSETQ. The CDR3 nucleotides are TGCGCCAGCAGCTATGGACAGGAACTGATGGATTCACCCCTCCACTTT. Its protein is CASSYGQELMDSPLHF. Full variable domain (rest looked up from reference TRBV5-1 and TRBJ1-6): KAGVTQTPRYLIKTRGQQVTLSCSPISGHRSVSWYQQTPGQGLQFLFEYFSETQRNKGNFPGRFSGRQFSNSRSEMNVSTLELGDSALYLCASSYGQELMDSPLHFGNGTRLTVT.

This clonotype was found many times. This rearrangement joins TRBV12-3 or TRBV12-4 to TRBJ2-1, with 8 bases identical to TRBD2. This CDR3 spans 14 amino acids. J gave up 4 bases and V 6 bases, and 5 bases lay outside the gene matches. The CDR3 is CASSLTSGYNEQFF. The CDR3, as DNA: TGTGCCAGCAGCCTTACTAGCGGATACAATGAGCAGTTCTTC.